This T cell receptor beta chain was recorded in a study of CXCR3-negative and CXCR3-positive naive CD8 T cells. General study findings and limits: Surface CD5 matched across naive subsets, and TRB CDR3 properties served to infer TCR strength. TRB CDR3s were more hydrophobic in CXCR3-positive than in CXCR3-negative naive cells.

In the case of this clonotype: What it binds is not known.

The CDR3 has 16 amino acids. CDR1 and CDR2 (germline): MGHRA, YSYEKL. TRB cDNA was prepared as libraries by UMI-labeled 5' RACE. TCRdb re-called the 5' RACE reads; every CDR3 protein appears as one record, without DNA. The sample features 84,000 or so distinct CDR3 sequences, with 0.6% to 0.7% in its top ten. The TCR was taken from a human donor in good health. Some clones in this sample may be carry-over from other donors' samples. Sequences were obtained from naive CXCR3+ CD8+ T cells from blood. Regarding subset: CD45RO-CCR7+CD27+CD95- naive CD8+ T cells expressing CXCR3 (TNR3+). The genes are TRBV4-1 and TRBJ2-7; the D gene TCRdb calls, TRBD1, cannot be checked with no DNA. The CDR3 loop is CASSQDGQWPNYEQYF.